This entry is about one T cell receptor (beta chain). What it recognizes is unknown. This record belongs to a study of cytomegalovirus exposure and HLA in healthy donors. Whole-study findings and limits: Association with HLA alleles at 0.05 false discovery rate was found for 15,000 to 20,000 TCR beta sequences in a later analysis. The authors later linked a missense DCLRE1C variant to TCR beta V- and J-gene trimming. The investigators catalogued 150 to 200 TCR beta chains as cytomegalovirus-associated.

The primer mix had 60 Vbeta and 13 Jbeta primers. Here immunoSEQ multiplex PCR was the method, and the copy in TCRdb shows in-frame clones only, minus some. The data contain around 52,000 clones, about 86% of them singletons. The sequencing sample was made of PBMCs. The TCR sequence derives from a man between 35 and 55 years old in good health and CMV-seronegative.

The CDR3 loop reads CASSESRDTEAFF. The CDR3 nucleotides are TGTGCCAGCAGTGAAAGCAGGGACACTGAAGCTTTCTTT. The V gene is TRBV2, the J gene TRBJ1-1, with D possibly matching TRBD1 (5 bases). Germline assignment: CDR1 SNHLY and CDR2 FYNNEI. V was cut by 2 bases and J by 3 bases, with 7 bases left in between. The CDR3 has 13 residues.